The clone carrying this T cell receptor beta chain was picked up one time. Its antigen remains unknown. Time point: baseline pretreatment blood. Treatment: 15 Gy SBRT to primary tumor, nephrectomy 4 weeks later. Radiation-treated patients gave blood at baseline, week 2 and week 4. Clear cell pathology was present in this patient's renal cell carcinoma. The method was immunoSEQ multiplex PCR; TCRdb's version includes in-frame clones alone and lacks a portion of them. This table has about 88,000 clones, about 88% appearing once. The germline V gene encodes CDR1 GTSNPN and CDR2 SVGIG (reference sequence). Trimming took off 4 bases at V and 2 bases at J, with 15 bases between the two ends. This CDR3 comprises 15 residues. These data originate in a study of radiation and T cells in renal cell carcinoma. The study, taken as a whole, reports: Pretreatment tumor biopsies were lacking, so baseline clonotypes are unknown.

This TCR came from a man in his fifties or sixties with renal cell carcinoma. The rearrangement joins TRBV30 to TRBJ1-3; unclear D gene. Material: blood, obtained from a patient whose treatment included radiotherapy and nephrectomy. CDR3 amino acids: CAWTRPRTPGNTIYF. The CDR3 DNA reads as TGTGCCTGGACTCGTCCGCGAACTCCTGGAAACACCATATATTTT.